Sequencing of this TCR beta chain was carried out in a study of T-cell memory formation after mild COVID-19. Trimming cost V 3 bases and J 5 bases, with 16 bases left between them. From germline, CDR1 is SEHNR and CDR2 FQNEAQ (reference sequence). The CDR3 length is 15 residues. MiXCR, applied by TCRdb to the 5' RACE reads, yields one record per CDR3 protein. The sample has about 400,000 distinct CDR3 sequences; 20% to 30% are singletons. The chain has TRBV7-9 and TRBJ2-5; perhaps TRBD2 as D (6 bases). The sequenced material came from PBMCs or a T cell subset sorted from them (not recorded which). This sequence was found in an adult woman who had mild COVID-19 (a few samples of this study predate the infection). Cell type and time point are not known. The CDR3 DNA reads as TGTGCCAGCAGCTTGTACCGAATAGCGGCGGAGACCCAGTACTTC. It specifies CASSLYRIAAETQYF.